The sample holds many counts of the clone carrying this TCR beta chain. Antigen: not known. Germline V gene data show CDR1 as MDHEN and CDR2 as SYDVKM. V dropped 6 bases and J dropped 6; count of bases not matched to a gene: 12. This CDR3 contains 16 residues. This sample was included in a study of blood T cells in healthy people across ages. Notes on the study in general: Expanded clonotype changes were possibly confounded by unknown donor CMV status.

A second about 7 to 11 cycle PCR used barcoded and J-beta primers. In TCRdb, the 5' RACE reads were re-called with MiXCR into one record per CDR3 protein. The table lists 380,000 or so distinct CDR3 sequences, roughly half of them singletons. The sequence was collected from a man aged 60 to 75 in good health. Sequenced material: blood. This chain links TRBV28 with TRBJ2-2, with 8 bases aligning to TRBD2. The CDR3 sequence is CASSPGGTRGAGELFF. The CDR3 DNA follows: TGTGCCAGCAGCCCGGGAGGGACTAGGGGCGCCGGGGAGCTGTTTTTT. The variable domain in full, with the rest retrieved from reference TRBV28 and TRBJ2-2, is DVKVTQSSRYLVKRTGEKVFLECVQDMDHENMFWYRQDPGLGLRLIYFSYDVKMKEKGDIPEGYSVSREKKERFSLILESASTNQTSMYLCASSPGGTRGAGELFFGEGSRLTVL.